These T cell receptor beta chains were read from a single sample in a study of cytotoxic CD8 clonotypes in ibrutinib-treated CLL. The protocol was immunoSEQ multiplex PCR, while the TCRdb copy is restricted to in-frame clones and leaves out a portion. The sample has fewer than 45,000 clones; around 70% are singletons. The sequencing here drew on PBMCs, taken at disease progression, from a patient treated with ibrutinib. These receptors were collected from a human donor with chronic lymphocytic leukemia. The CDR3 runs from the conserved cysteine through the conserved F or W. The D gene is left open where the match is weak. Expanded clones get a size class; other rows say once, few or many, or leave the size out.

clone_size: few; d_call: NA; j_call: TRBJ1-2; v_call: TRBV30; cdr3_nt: TGTGCCTGGAGGACGACGCGCTATGGCTACACCTTC; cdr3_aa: CAWRTTRYGYTF
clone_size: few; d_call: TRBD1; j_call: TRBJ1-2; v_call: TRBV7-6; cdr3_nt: TGTGCCAGCAGCTTCGGACAGGGGGCAGGTAGCTATGGCTACACCTTC; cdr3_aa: CASSFGQGAGSYGYTF
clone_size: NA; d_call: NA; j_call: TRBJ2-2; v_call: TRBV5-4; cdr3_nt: TGTGCCAGCACTGTAGGCCACTCCGGAGTCACCGGGGAGCTGTTTTTT; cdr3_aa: CASTVGHSGVTGELFF
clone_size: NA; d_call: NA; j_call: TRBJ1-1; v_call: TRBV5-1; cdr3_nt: TGCGCCAGCAGCCCATCTGGGGAGAACACTGAAGCTTTCTTT; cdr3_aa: CASSPSGENTEAFF
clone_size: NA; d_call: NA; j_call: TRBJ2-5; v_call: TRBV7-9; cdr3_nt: TGTGCCAGCAGCTTACCCTGGGAACAAGAGACCCAGTACTTC; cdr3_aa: CASSLPWEQETQYF
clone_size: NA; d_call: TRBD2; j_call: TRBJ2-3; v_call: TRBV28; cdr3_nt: TGTGCCAGCAGTGCCGGGAGGCCAAATACGCAGTATTTT; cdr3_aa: CASSAGRPNTQYF
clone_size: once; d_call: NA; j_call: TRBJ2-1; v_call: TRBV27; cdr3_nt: TGTGCCAGCAGTTTTGGCCTAGGTGGGAATGAGCAGTTCTTC; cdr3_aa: CASSFGLGGNEQFF
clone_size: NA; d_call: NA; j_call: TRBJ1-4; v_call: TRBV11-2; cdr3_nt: TGTGCCAGCAAGTGGGCTAAGAATGAAAAACTGTTTTTT; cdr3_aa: CASKWAKNEKLFF
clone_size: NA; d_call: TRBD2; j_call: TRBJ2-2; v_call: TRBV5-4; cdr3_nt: TGTGCCAGCAGACACTCGGGACTAGCGGGAGGAACCGGGGAGCTGTTTTTT; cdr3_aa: CASRHSGLAGGTGELFF
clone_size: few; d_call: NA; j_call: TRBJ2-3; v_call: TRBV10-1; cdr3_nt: TGCGCCAGCAGTGAGTCGTCAAGCCCGACAGATACGCAGTATTTT; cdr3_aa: CASSESSSPTDTQYF
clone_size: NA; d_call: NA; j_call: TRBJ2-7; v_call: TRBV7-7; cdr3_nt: TGTGCTAGCAGCTTAGCGAGGGGGAGCGAGCAGTACTTC; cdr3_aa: CASSLARGSEQYF
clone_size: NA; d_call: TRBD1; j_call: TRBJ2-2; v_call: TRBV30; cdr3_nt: TGTGCCTGGAACCCAGGGGGCTTCGGGGAGCTGTTTTTT; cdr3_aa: CAWNPGGFGELFF
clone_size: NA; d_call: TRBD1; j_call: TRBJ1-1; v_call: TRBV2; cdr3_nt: TGTGCCAGCAGCCAGGGGGCCGCTGAAGCTTTCTTT; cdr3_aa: CASSQGAAEAFF